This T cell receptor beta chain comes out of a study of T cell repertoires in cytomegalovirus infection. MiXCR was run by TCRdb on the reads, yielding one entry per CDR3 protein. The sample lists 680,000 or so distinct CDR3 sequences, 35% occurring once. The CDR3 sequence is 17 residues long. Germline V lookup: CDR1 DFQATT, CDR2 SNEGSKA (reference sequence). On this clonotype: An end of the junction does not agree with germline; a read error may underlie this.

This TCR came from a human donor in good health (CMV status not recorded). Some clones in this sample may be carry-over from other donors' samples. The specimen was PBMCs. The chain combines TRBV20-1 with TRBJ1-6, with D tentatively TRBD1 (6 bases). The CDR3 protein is CSSREGNRDIRGSPLHF. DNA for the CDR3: TGCAGTTCTAGAGAGGGCAATCGGGACATCAGGGGTTCACCCCTCCACTTT.